In its sample, the clone carrying this TCR beta chain was seen once. This entry comes from a study of blood T cell repertoires in COVID-19. At the level of the study: Acute-phase and convalescent COVID-19 samples originated in the United States, Italy and Spain.

Original processing notes: Quantification of nucleated cells was approximated via reference gene primer amplification. This table comes from immunoSEQ multiplex PCR, and its TCRdb copy is limited to in-frame clones, with some not included. Clone size and V and J calls were adopted from that table, with D and trimming inferred from the DNA. The sample yields just over 300,000 clones, 70% to 90% seen once. Germline CDR1 and CDR2: LNHDA and SQIVND (reference sequence). V shed 5 bases and J shed 11 bases, with 16 bases lying between them. CDR3 length: 13 amino acids. The clonotype originates from a woman in her thirties or forties who had recovered from COVID-19. This chain uses TRBV19 with TRBJ1-5, with D hard to call. Sequenced sample: PBMCs or T cells enriched from blood (not recorded which). The CDR3 protein is CASSVPPLEAQHF. The CDR3 DNA follows: TGTGCCAGTAGTGTTCCTCCCTTAGAGGCCCAGCATTTT. The entire variable domain, with the rest obtained from reference TRBV19 and TRBJ1-5, is as follows: DGGITQSPKYLFRKEGQNVTLSCEQNLNHDAMYWYRQDPGQGLRLIYYSQIVNDFQKGDIAEGYSVSREKKESFPLTVTSAQKNPTAFYLCASSVPPLEAQHFGDGTRLSIL.